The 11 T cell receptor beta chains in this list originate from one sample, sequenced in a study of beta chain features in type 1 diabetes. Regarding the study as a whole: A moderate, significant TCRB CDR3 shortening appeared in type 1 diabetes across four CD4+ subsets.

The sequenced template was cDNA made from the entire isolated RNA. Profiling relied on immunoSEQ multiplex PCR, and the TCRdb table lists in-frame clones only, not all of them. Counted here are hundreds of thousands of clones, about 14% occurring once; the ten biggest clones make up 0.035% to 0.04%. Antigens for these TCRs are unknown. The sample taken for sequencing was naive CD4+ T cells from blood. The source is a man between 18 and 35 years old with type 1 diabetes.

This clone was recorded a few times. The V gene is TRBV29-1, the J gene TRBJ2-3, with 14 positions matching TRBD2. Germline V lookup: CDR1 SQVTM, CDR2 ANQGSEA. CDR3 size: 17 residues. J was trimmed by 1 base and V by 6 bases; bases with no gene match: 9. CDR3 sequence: CSVGGTSGGWGTDTQYF. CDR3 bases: TGCAGCGTCGGTGGGACTAGCGGGGGCTGGGGCACAGATACGCAGTATTTT.

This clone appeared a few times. CDR3 DNA: TGCAGCGTTACTTCTTGGAGCTCCTACAATGAGCAGTTCTTC. The encoded protein is CSVTSWSSYNEQFF. The chain uses TRBV29-1 and TRBJ2-1; no clear D. Germline V gives CDR1 SQVTM, CDR2 ANQGSEA. The CDR3 is 14 amino acids. The ends were cut back, 5 bases at V and 0 bases at J, with 11 bases in the middle.

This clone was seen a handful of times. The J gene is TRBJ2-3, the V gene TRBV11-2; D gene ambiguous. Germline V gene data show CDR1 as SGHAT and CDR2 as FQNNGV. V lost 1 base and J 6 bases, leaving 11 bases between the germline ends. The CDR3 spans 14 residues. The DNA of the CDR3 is TGTGCCAGCAGCTTAGGCCCTGCTCGGGATACGCAGTATTTT. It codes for CASSLGPARDTQYF.

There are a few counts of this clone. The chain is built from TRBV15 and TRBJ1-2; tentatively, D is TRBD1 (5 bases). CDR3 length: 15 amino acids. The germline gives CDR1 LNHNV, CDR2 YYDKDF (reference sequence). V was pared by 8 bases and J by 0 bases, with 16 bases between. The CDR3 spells CATRGRGDANYGYTF. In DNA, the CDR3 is TGTGCCACCCGGGGTCGGGGCGATGCTAACTATGGCTACACCTTC.

DNA for the CDR3: TGTGCCAGCAGTGCCGGCTCCGACGGCACACGCTACGAGCAGTACTTC. Protein product: CASSAGSDGTRYEQYF. This sequence joins TRBV28 and TRBJ2-7, with D hard to call. V was trimmed by 5 bases and J by 3 bases, leaving 20 bases between them. The CDR3 has 16 residues. Germline assignment: CDR1 MDHEN and CDR2 SYDVKM. Looking up the rest from reference TRBV28 and TRBJ2-7 gives the full variable domain: DVKVTQSSRYLVKRTGEKVFLECVQDMDHENMFWYRQDPGLGLRLIYFSYDVKMKEKGDIPEGYSVSREKKERFSLILESASTNQTSMYLCASSAGSDGTRYEQYFGPGTRLTVT.

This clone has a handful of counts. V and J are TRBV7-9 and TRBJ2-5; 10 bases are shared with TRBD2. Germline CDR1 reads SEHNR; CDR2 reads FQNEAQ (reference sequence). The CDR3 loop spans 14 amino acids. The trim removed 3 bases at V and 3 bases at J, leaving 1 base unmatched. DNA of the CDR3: TGTGCCAGCAGCTTCGGGACTAGCGAAGAGACCCAGTACTTC. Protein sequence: CASSFGTSEETQYF.

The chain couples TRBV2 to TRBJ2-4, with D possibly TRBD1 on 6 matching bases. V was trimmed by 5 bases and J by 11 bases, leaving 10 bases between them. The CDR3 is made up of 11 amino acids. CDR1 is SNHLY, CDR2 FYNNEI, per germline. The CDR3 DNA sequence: TGTGCCAGCAGTTGGGACATCCTTCAGTACTTC. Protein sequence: CASSWDILQYF.

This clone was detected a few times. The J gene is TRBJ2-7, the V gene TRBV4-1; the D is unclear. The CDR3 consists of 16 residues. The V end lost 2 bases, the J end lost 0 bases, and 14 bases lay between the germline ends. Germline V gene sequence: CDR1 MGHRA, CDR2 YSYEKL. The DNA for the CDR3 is TGCGCCAGCAGCCAATACTCGCCAGCCCTCTCCTACGAGCAGTACTTC. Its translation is CASSQYSPALSYEQYF.

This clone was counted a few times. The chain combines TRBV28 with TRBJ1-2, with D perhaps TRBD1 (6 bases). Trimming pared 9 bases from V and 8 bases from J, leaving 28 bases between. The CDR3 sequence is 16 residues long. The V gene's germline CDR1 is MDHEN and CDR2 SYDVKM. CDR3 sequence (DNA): TGTGCCAGTCTGGCGTGGGGGGCTGCAGCGGTTTCGGGCTACACCTTC. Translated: CASLAWGAAAVSGYTF.

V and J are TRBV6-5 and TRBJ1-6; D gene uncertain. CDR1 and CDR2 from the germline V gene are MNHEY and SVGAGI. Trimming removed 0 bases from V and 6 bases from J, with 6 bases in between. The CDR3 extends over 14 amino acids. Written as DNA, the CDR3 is TGTGCCAGCAGTTACTCGAACGGTAATTCACCCCTCCACTTT. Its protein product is CASSYSNGNSPLHF.

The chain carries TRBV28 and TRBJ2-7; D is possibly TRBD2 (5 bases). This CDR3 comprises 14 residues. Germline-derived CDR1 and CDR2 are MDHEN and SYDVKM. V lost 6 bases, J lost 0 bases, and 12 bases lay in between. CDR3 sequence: CASRRLGSSYEQYF. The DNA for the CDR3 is TGTGCCAGCAGACGCCTAGGGAGCTCCTACGAGCAGTACTTC.